This TCR beta chain was captured in a study of blood T cell repertoires in COVID-19. Authors' methods: Amplification from reference gene primers served as the basis for estimated nucleated cell counts. The method was immunoSEQ multiplex PCR; TCRdb's version includes in-frame clones alone and lacks a portion of them. D and trimming come from the DNA, and the V and J calls and clone size come from that table. The data show over 200,000 clones, around 80% seen once. CDR3 length equals 12 residues. Trimming took 10 bases from V and 2 from J, leaving 11 bases between them. Germline-derived CDR1 and CDR2 are LNHDA and SQIVND (reference sequence).

The chain employs TRBV19 and TRBJ1-2, with TRBD1 as a possible D gene (5 bases). Specimen: peripheral blood. The TCR sequence derives from a human donor in a cohort sampled during active COVID-19. CDR3: CATSDRNYGYTF. In DNA, the CDR3 is TGTGCCACCTCAGACAGAAACTATGGCTACACCTTC.